This passage covers 10 T cell receptor beta chains from one sample sequenced in a study of blood T cell repertoires in COVID-19. The data were produced by immunoSEQ multiplex PCR, yet TCRdb's version contains in-frame clones alone and is incomplete. This table holds roughly 65,000 clones, about three quarters found once. Sequencing was performed on peripheral blood. The receptors shown here come from a human donor in a cohort sampled during active COVID-19.

This clone has just a few counts. The CDR3 spells CASSLDQNTGELFF. In DNA form, the CDR3 reads TGTGCCAGCAGCTTAGACCAGAACACCGGGGAGCTGTTTTTT. This rearrangement joins TRBV11-2 to TRBJ2-2; D unclear. The CDR3 is made up of 14 amino acids. V gave up 0 bases and J gave up 1 base, with 3 bases separating them. Germline CDR1 and CDR2: SGHAT and FQNNGV.

This rearrangement joins TRBV10-3 to TRBJ1-5; TRBD1 might be the D (6 bases). The CDR3 has 14 amino acids. The germline gives CDR1 ENHRY, CDR2 SYGVKD. V lost 5 bases, J lost 2 bases, and 10 bases lay in between. CDR3 loop: CAISSEGGNQPQHF. DNA of the CDR3: TGTGCCATCAGTTCAGAGGGGGGCAATCAGCCCCAGCATTTT.

V gene TRBV15 combines with J gene TRBJ2-6; TRBD1 agrees at 7 bases. The V and J ends lost 5 bases and 1 base, in that order; junction bases with no gene match: 11. The germline gives CDR1 LNHNV, CDR2 YYDKDF (reference sequence). This CDR3 is built from 18 residues. CDR3 in amino acids: CATSGYRDSPSGANVLTF. CDR3 bases: TGTGCCACCAGCGGCTACCGGGACAGTCCGTCTGGGGCCAACGTCCTGACTTTC. The full variable domain, with the rest looked up from reference TRBV15 and TRBJ2-6, is DAMVIQNPRYQVTQFGKPVTLSCSQTLNHNVMYWYQQKSSQAPKLLFHYYDKDFNNEADTPDNFQSRRPNTSFCFLDIRSPGLGDTAMYLCATSGYRDSPSGANVLTFGAGSRLTVL.

The chain uses TRBV28 and TRBJ2-3; 14 bases match TRBD2. J lost 4 bases, V lost 4 bases, and 7 bases had no gene match. Germline CDR1 is MDHEN and CDR2 is SYDVKM. There are 17 residues in the CDR3. In DNA form, the CDR3 reads TGTGCCAGCAGTTCGTCGTGGGGACTAGCGGGGGCAGATACGCAGTATTTT. Its protein is CASSSSWGLAGADTQYF.

In DNA, the CDR3 is TGTGCCAGCTCACCGACTAGGCTGGGAGCCGGGGAAAAACTGTTTTTT. Its protein is CASSPTRLGAGEKLFF. The V and J genes are TRBV18 and TRBJ1-4, with D unresolved. Germline-derived CDR1 and CDR2 are KGHSH and LQKENI. CDR3 length: 16 amino acids. V lost 3 bases and J lost 8, with 19 bases in between.

V and J are TRBV6-5 and TRBJ2-2; 7 nucleotides line up with TRBD1. After removal of 6 bases from V and 1 base from J, the junction contained 5 bases not matched to a gene. Germline V lookup: CDR1 MNHEY, CDR2 SVGAGI. The CDR3 extends over 15 amino acids. Here the CDR3 reads CASRGTGVNTGELFF. The DNA for the CDR3 is TGTGCCAGCAGGGGAACAGGGGTGAACACCGGGGAGCTGTTTTTT.

V and J are TRBV27 and TRBJ2-1; TRBD2 might be the D (6 bases). Trimming took off 1 base at V and 5 bases at J, with 12 bases between the two ends. Germline loops: CDR1 MNHEY, CDR2 SMNVEV (reference sequence). The CDR3 spans 15 residues. CDR3 loop: CASSLFGGAHNEQFF. CDR3 in DNA: TGTGCCAGCAGTTTATTCGGGGGAGCGCACAATGAGCAGTTCTTC.

The chain has TRBV28 and TRBJ1-5; TRBD1 aligns across 12 bases. The CDR3 is 17 residues long. Germline V gene sequence: CDR1 MDHEN, CDR2 SYDVKM. The V and J ends lost 7 bases and 1 base, in that order; junction bases with no gene match: 8. The chain's CDR3 is CASKGTGGYQSNQPQHF. CDR3 nucleotides: TGTGCCAGCAAGGGGACAGGGGGCTATCAAAGCAATCAGCCCCAGCATTTT.

The chain uses TRBV20-1 and TRBJ2-1, with TRBD2 matching over 7 bases. The V and J ends lost 3 bases and 2 bases, in that order; junction bases with no gene match: 7. The CDR3 loop spans 15 amino acids. The germline gives CDR1 DFQATT, CDR2 SNEGSKA (reference sequence). In DNA form, the CDR3 reads TGCAGTGCTAGTCCCGGCGGGAGTACCTACAATGAGCAGTTCTTC. Amino acids: CSASPGGSTYNEQFF.

The CDR3 loop is CASSEARGYNSPLHF. The CDR3 region has the DNA TGTGCCAGCAGTGAAGCCAGGGGGTATAATTCACCCCTCCACTTT. V gene TRBV6-1 combines with J gene TRBJ1-6; TRBD1 aligns across 7 bases. The CDR3 extends over 15 amino acids. Per germline, CDR1 MNHNS and CDR2 SASEGT. Losses at the gene ends were 0 bases for V and 4 bases for J; bases not matched to a gene: 0.